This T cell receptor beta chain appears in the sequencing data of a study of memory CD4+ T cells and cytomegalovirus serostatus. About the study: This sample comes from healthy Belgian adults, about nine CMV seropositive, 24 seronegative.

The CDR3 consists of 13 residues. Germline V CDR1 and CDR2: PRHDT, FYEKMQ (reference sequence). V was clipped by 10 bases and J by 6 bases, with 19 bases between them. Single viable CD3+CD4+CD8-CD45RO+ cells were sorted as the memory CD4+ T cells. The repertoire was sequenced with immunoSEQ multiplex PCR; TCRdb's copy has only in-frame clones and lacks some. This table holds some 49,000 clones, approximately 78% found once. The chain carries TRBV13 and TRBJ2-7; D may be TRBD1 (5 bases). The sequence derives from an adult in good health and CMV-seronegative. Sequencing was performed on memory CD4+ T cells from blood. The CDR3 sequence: CATANAQVSEQYF. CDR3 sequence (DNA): TGTGCCACCGCCAACGCACAGGTTAGCGAGCAGTACTTC.